The 3 T cell receptor beta chains below come from one sample, sequenced in a study of blood T cell repertoires in COVID-19. Here immunoSEQ multiplex PCR was the method, and the copy in TCRdb shows in-frame clones only, minus some. The table shows some 210,000 clones, with approximately 86% occurring only once. Specimen: PBMCs or T cells enriched from blood (not recorded which). The receptor source for this set is a man in his late teens or twenties with acute COVID-19.

V gene TRBV11-2 combines with J gene TRBJ2-7; 16 positions agree with TRBD2. Germline V gene data show CDR1 as SGHAT and CDR2 as FQNNGV. Germline trimming cut 5 bases from V and 4 bases from J; bases unmatched to any gene: 2. The CDR3 length is 15 residues. CDR3 region: CASSPGLAGGYEQYF. In DNA, the CDR3 is TGTGCCAGCAGCCCGGGACTAGCGGGAGGGTACGAGCAGTACTTC.

CDR3 protein: CASSRPPTYEQYF. CDR3 DNA sequence: TGTGCCAGCAGCCGTCCCCCTACCTACGAGCAGTACTTC. This rearrangement joins TRBV7-8 to TRBJ2-7; D is unresolved. The germline CDR1 and CDR2 sequences are SGHVS and FQNEAQ. The ends were cut back, 5 bases at V and 2 bases at J, with 10 bases in the middle. This CDR3 contains 13 residues.

This clone was detected only once. Within the sample, other DNA sequences also encode this same CDR3. The chain carries TRBV7-3 and TRBJ1-6; no firm D call. The germline V gene has CDR1 SGHTA and CDR2 FQGTGA. This CDR3 has 14 amino acids. Deletions cut 2 bases from V and 7 bases from J, with 9 bases between. CDR3 coding DNA: TGTGCCAGCAGCTTAGGGCAGAAAAATTCACCCCTCCACTTT. Translation: CASSLGQKNSPLHF.